Each of the 24 T cell receptor beta chains below was sequenced from the same sample in a study of breast tumors, draining lymph nodes, adjacent tissues. The lymph nodes were axillary draining lymph nodes from breast cancer patients. TCRdb processed the multiplex PCR reads anew with MiXCR; each CDR3 protein has one entry. The table lists 84,000 or so distinct CDR3 sequences, about 27% of them singletons. Input material: axillary lymph node tissue. The receptors originated from a female donor with breast cancer. Some clones in this sample may be carry-over from other donors' samples.

Concerning this clonotype: One end of the junction varies from germline; a read error may be responsible. V usage is TRBV5-1 and J usage is TRBJ2-7; weak D call: TRBD2 (6 bases). Germline CDR1 reads SGHRS; CDR2 reads YFSETQ. The CDR3 length is 14 residues. The CDR3 region is CAGSFFRDSYGQYF. CDR3 in DNA: TGCGCCGGCAGCTTTTTCCGGGACTCCTACGGGCAGTACTTC.

This clonotype was seen ten or more times. The chain is built from TRBV7-2 and TRBJ2-7; TRBD2 might be the D (6 bases). Trimming removed 3 bases at V and 6 bases at J, with 15 bases between. Germline CDR1 SGHTA, CDR2 FQGNSA. The CDR3 has 14 amino acids. The chain's CDR3 is CASSLGGNFREQYF. CDR3 bases: TGTGCCAGCAGCTTGGGCGGGAACTTTCGCGAGCAGTACTTC.

This clonotype has ten or more counts. The chain is built from TRBV12-3 or TRBV12-4 and TRBJ1-1, with 9 bases that match TRBD1. J gave up 8 bases and V 5 bases, and 6 bases lay outside the gene matches. The CDR3 has 13 residues. CDR3 in DNA: TGTGCCAGCAGTCGAACCGGGACAGGGGAAGCTTTCTTT. Residues: CASSRTGTGEAFF.

This clonotype was counted at least ten times. A much larger clone sits a single nucleotide away, making a read error possible. This rearrangement joins TRBV6-1 to TRBJ1-2, with TRBD1 matching 8 bases. CDR1 is MNHNS, CDR2 SASEGT, per germline. The CDR3 is 15 residues long. The CDR3 DNA follows: TGTGCCAGCAGTCAAGCGGTGACAGGGGACTATGGCTACACCTTC. Amino acids: CASSQAVTGDYGYTF.

This clonotype was recorded many times. The J gene is TRBJ1-3, the V gene TRBV15; possible D gene TRBD1, 6 bases. Germline V gene sequence: CDR1 LNHNV, CDR2 YYDKDF (reference sequence). The V end was cut by 4 bases, the J end by 2 bases, with 15 bases between. The CDR3 length is 16 residues. Here the CDR3 DNA reads TGTGCCACCAGCATTGGACAGCCGAGGGCTGGAAACACCATATATTTT. Protein sequence: CATSIGQPRAGNTIYF. The full variable domain, completed using reference TRBV15 and TRBJ1-3, is DAMVIQNPRYQVTQFGKPVTLSCSQTLNHNVMYWYQQKSSQAPKLLFHYYDKDFNNEADTPDNFQSRRPNTSFCFLDIRSPGLGDTAMYLCATSIGQPRAGNTIYFGEGSWLTVV.

This clonotype was detected many times. The CDR3 bases are TGTGCCAGCAGCGTAGACGGATTAGCCAAAAACATTCAGTACTTC. Protein: CASSVDGLAKNIQYF. This chain joins TRBV9 and TRBJ2-4; D is uncertain. Germline assignment: CDR1 SGDLS and CDR2 YYNGEE. V was cut by 0 bases and J by 0 bases, with 7 bases left in between. The CDR3 runs to 15 residues.

This chain links TRBV11-3 with TRBJ2-1; 10 bases agree with TRBD2. Germline V gene data show CDR1 as SGHNT and CDR2 as YENEEA. The CDR3 covers 16 residues. V dropped 0 bases and J dropped 6; count of bases not matched to a gene: 5. This CDR3 reads CASSLDSTSGINEQFF. Here the CDR3 DNA reads TGTGCCAGCAGCTTAGATTCTACTAGCGGGATCAATGAGCAGTTCTTC.

The chain links TRBV7-3 to TRBJ2-7; weak D call: TRBD2 (6 bases). The CDR3 covers 14 residues. The V gene's germline CDR1 is SGHTA and CDR2 FQGTGA. Deletions cut 0 bases from V and 0 bases from J, with 6 bases between. CDR3: CASSLTGGSYEQYF. The DNA for the CDR3 is TGTGCCAGCAGCTTAACGGGGGGCTCCTACGAGCAGTACTTC.

This clonotype was observed a handful of times. The chain employs TRBV28 and TRBJ2-7; 10 bases line up with TRBD1. CDR3 size: 13 residues. The V and J ends lost 10 bases and 5 bases, in that order; junction bases with no gene match: 8. Germline V gene lookup returns CDR1 MDHEN and CDR2 SYDVKM. The CDR3 sequence: CAIPGQGNDEQYF. The CDR3 DNA follows: TGTGCCATACCGGGACAGGGGAACGACGAGCAGTACTTC.

Remarks on this clonotype: This may stem from a read error, because a much larger clone lies one nucleotide away. Since no conserved phenylalanine or tryptophan closes the CDR3, a read error is the likely cause. This CDR3 is CASSEGRNTEAFV. The DNA for the CDR3 is TGTGCCAGCAGTGAAGGCAGGAACACTGAAGCTTTCGTT. The J gene is TRBJ1-1, the V gene TRBV25-1, with no clear D. This CDR3 has 13 residues. The V end was cut by 2 bases, the J end by 1 base, with 5 bases between. Germline-derived CDR1 and CDR2 are MGHDK and SYGVNS.

On this clonotype: The CDR3 carries no conserved terminal phenylalanine or tryptophan, so it likely arises from a read error. The genes are TRBV5-1 and TRBJ2-3; D is unclear. Germline loops: CDR1 SGHRS, CDR2 YFSETQ. This CDR3 comprises 15 residues. The V gene lost 3 bases and the J gene lost 0 bases, with 11 bases spanning the gap. The CDR3 DNA sequence: TGCGCCAGCAGCTGGTATTGGGCTAGCACAGATACGCAGTATTAT. It is translated as CASSWYWASTDTQYY.

Concerning this clonotype: This clone may be a read error of a much larger clone one base away. The rearrangement links TRBV27 to TRBJ2-3; maybe TRBD2 (6 bases). Germline V gene lookup returns CDR1 MNHEY and CDR2 SMNVEV (reference sequence). Trimming left V 7 bases short and J 2 bases short, with 13 bases between. The CDR3 consists of 14 residues. This CDR3 is CASNFLADTDTQYF. In DNA, the CDR3 is TGTGCCAGCAATTTCTTAGCGGACACAGATACGCAGTATTTT.

This clonotype was counted only a few times. The chain couples TRBV28 to TRBJ2-2, with 11 positions matching TRBD2. After removal of 6 bases from V and 6 bases from J, the junction contained 9 bases not matched to a gene. The germline CDR1 and CDR2 sequences are MDHEN and SYDVKM. This CDR3 has 16 residues. DNA of the CDR3: TGTGCCAGCAGCCTCCCGCTAGCGGGAGGACCCGGGGAGCTGTTTTTT. This sequence encodes CASSLPLAGGPGELFF.

This clonotype has a count of ten or more. The V gene is TRBV7-2, the J gene TRBJ1-5; a weak D match, TRBD1 (5 bases). The germline CDR1 and CDR2 sequences are SGHTA and FQGNSA. The CDR3 has 15 amino acids. Trimming removed 1 base from V and 9 bases from J, with 16 bases in between. CDR3 nucleotides: TGTGCCAGCAGCTTAGTAGTTGCAGGGCTCTGGCCCCAGCATTTT. The encoded protein is CASSLVVAGLWPQHF. The whole variable domain, filled in from reference TRBV7-2 and TRBJ1-5, reads GAGVSQSPSNKVTEKGKDVELRCDPISGHTALYWYRQSLGQGLEFLIYFQGNSAPDKSGLPSDRFSAERTGGSVSTLTIQRTQQEDSAVYLCASSLVVAGLWPQHFGDGTRLSIL.

In its sample, this clonotype was seen a few times. V is TRBV28 and J is TRBJ2-4; 11 bases match TRBD2. Germline trimming cut 8 bases from V and 7 bases from J; bases unmatched to any gene: 10. The CDR3 runs 15 residues. The germline gives CDR1 MDHEN, CDR2 SYDVKM. CDR3: CASGTSGSAKNIQYF. CDR3 nucleotides: TGTGCCAGCGGCACTAGCGGGAGCGCTAAGAACATTCAGTACTTC.

This clonotype was seen at least ten times. The V call is TRBV7-3, the J call TRBJ2-7; D may be TRBD1 or TRBD2 (6 bases each). This CDR3 contains 13 residues. With 3 bases removed from V and 6 bases from J, the gap between germline ends came to 12 bases. The germline gives CDR1 SGHTA, CDR2 FQGTGA. CDR3 protein: CASSFTEGGEQYF. The CDR3 DNA follows: TGTGCCAGCAGCTTTACCGAGGGGGGCGAGCAGTACTTC.

This clonotype was detected only a few times. The chain combines TRBV11-3 with TRBJ1-1, with D possibly TRBD1 on 5 matching bases. Germline V gene data show CDR1 as SGHNT and CDR2 as YENEEA. This CDR3 has 12 residues. V lost 5 bases and J 10 bases, leaving 14 bases between the germline ends. Written as DNA, the CDR3 is TGTGCCAGCAGCGACTGGGGCTCGGGAGCTTTCTTT. This translates into CASSDWGSGAFF.

At least ten counts were recorded for this clonotype. The J gene is TRBJ2-7, the V gene TRBV7-2; tentative D call: TRBD1 (6 bases). The CDR3 loop spans 15 amino acids. V lost 2 bases and J lost 3, with 14 bases in between. CDR1 is SGHTA and CDR2 is FQGNSA in the germline V gene. CDR3 amino acids: CASSLNREGGYEQYF. CDR3 nucleotides: TGTGCCAGCAGCTTAAACAGGGAAGGTGGCTACGAGCAGTACTTC.

Points on this clonotype: Germline is not matched at one junction end, which may reflect a read error. This chain joins TRBV24-1 and TRBJ1-2, with 7 positions matching TRBD1. CDR1 and CDR2 (germline): KGHDR, SFDVKD. The CDR3 is 15 residues long. DNA for the CDR3: TGTGCCACCGGTGATTGGCGACAGGGTCACTGTGGCTACACCTTC. Amino acid sequence: CATGDWRQGHCGYTF.

This clonotype appeared many times. This chain connects TRBV29-1 to TRBJ1-3, with unresolved D. The CDR3 contains 12 residues. From germline, CDR1 is SQVTM and CDR2 ANQGSEA. V lost 4 bases and J 0 bases, leaving 4 bases between the germline ends. The CDR3 protein is CSVAISGNTIYF. CDR3 sequence (DNA): TGCAGCGTTGCTATCTCTGGAAACACCATATATTTT.

At least ten counts were recorded for this clonotype. J is TRBJ2-1 and V is TRBV6-5; possibly TRBD1 or TRBD2 for D (5 bases each). The CDR3 has 15 amino acids. The germline V gene encodes CDR1 MNHEY and CDR2 SVGAGI. V lost 5 bases and J 5 bases, leaving 16 bases between the germline ends. CDR3 sequence (DNA): TGTGCCAGCAGTCCCCGGGGACCTGACGACAATGAGCAGTTCTTC. Encoded protein: CASSPRGPDDNEQFF.

This clonotype was counted at least ten times. The chain links TRBV20-1 to TRBJ2-1; no definite D call. CDR3 length equals 11 residues. V was pared by 2 bases and J by 8 bases, with 7 bases between. Per germline, CDR1 DFQATT and CDR2 SNEGSKA (reference sequence). The CDR3 DNA is TGCAGTGCTAGACCCTTGGATGAGCAGTTCTTC. This translates into CSARPLDEQFF.

The chain couples TRBV24-1 to TRBJ1-2; the match to TRBD1 covers 8 bases. The CDR3 is made up of 14 amino acids. With 3 bases clipped from V and 4 bases from J, the junction kept 3 bases outside the gene matches. Germline V CDR1 and CDR2: KGHDR, SFDVKD. The CDR3 sequence is CATSDGTGFYGYTF. The DNA for the CDR3 is TGTGCCACCAGTGATGGGACAGGCTTCTATGGCTACACCTTC.

This clonotype showed up many times. The gene calls are TRBV2 and TRBJ2-1; D possibly corresponds to TRBD2 (6 bases). V gave up 6 bases and J gave up 8 bases, with 17 bases separating them. Germline V gene sequence: CDR1 SNHLY, CDR2 FYNNEI. This CDR3 is built from 14 residues. The CDR3 is CASRTMGEVYEQFF. The CDR3 nucleotides read TGTGCCAGCAGAACTATGGGGGAGGTGTATGAGCAGTTCTTC.